This T cell receptor (beta chain) stems from a study of T cells in women clearing cervical HPV infection. Whole-study findings and limits: It is unknown whether associations predate infection; no effector/memory or HPV-specific sorting.

Only in-frame clones appear in the TCRdb table, and some are missing; sequencing was by immunoSEQ multiplex PCR. The ten top clones account for 15% to 20%, within a sample of approximately 30,000 clones. A note on this clone: Its antigen is undetermined. The CDR3 end is not reached by the read, which stops 3 residues before it; the germline J gene fills it in.

The CDR3 contains 15 residues. The ends were cut back, 3 bases at V and 8 bases at J, with 18 bases in the middle. Germline V gene lookup returns CDR1 SGDLS and CDR2 YYNGEE. This TCR was recovered from a woman between 18 and 70 years old with a cervical HPV16 infection that either progressed to CIN3+ or cleared (not recorded which). Sequenced sample: blood buffy coat. This chain connects TRBV9 to TRBJ2-1; tentative D call: TRBD1 (5 bases). CDR3 sequence reads: CASSAGHLFRDEQFF. CDR3 DNA, as far as it was read: TGTGCCAGCAGCGCAGGACACCTTTTTAGGGATGAG.